This entry concerns a single T cell receptor (beta chain). Its antigen remains unidentified. No per-base quality is available; no much larger clone lies one base away. The data stem from a study of CD8 T cells in ankylosing spondylitis (dated by TCRdb to 2016 to 2017). For the wider study: The study set out to find disease-linked TCR variants by profiling T cell receptor beta repertoires in ankylosing spondylitis patients and healthy donors. Peripheral blood was sampled, and synovial fluid was additionally collected from ankylosing spondylitis patients. The full study cohort was made up of 20 to 25 ankylosing spondylitis patients and about a hundred healthy donors. On the study overall, not on this receptor specifically: Blood from ankylosing spondylitis patients appeared to be characterized by a TCR beta motif composed of under 10 highly homologous amino acid variants. In peripheral blood, the disease-linked clones were found at relatively low frequencies and had a CD8+ phenotype. Some motif variants had previously been reported in the synovial fluid and blood of reactive arthritis patients, which suggests shared mechanisms of disease initiation. Significant enrichment of the disease-linked clones was reported in matched synovial fluid samples from ankylosing spondylitis patients.

Sequencer: Illumina HiSeq 2500. TCR beta libraries were prepared by quantitative 5'-RACE with molecular barcodes. The published analysis was carried out like this. To identify disease-linked TCR variants, a new computational method was used, one built on a probabilistic model of VDJ rearrangement. Starting from the raw public reads, TCRdb applied fastp trimming at Q25, assembled clones with MiXCR and retained in-frame beta chains. One record per CDR3 amino acid sequence lists the most common genes and DNA. TCRdb, not the authors, supplied the V and J calls. For this sample the table gives 250,000 or so distinct CDR3 sequences, of which 20% to 30% were detected only once. The top ten constitute over 0.55% of the sample. The germline V and J ends show losses of 3 bases and 3 bases respectively, and no gene match explains 9 bases of the junction. The CDR3 contains 15 residues, cysteine and phenylalanine counted. Only the CDR3 region is kept as DNA, spanning 45 bases read in frame from base 1. CDR1 and CDR2 were assigned from the germline V gene (reference sequence) as DFQATT and SNEGSKA.

The sequence was collected from a male donor with ankylosing spondylitis or in good health (not recorded which). Material: blood, either unsorted or a sorted T cell fraction (not recorded which). This sequence uses TRBV20-1 and TRBJ2-3; 7 bases in between match TRBD1. The nucleotide sequence is given as TGCAGTGCTAGTGGGCCCGAGACAGGGACAGATACGCAGTATTTT. This yields the protein CSASGPETGTDTQYF.